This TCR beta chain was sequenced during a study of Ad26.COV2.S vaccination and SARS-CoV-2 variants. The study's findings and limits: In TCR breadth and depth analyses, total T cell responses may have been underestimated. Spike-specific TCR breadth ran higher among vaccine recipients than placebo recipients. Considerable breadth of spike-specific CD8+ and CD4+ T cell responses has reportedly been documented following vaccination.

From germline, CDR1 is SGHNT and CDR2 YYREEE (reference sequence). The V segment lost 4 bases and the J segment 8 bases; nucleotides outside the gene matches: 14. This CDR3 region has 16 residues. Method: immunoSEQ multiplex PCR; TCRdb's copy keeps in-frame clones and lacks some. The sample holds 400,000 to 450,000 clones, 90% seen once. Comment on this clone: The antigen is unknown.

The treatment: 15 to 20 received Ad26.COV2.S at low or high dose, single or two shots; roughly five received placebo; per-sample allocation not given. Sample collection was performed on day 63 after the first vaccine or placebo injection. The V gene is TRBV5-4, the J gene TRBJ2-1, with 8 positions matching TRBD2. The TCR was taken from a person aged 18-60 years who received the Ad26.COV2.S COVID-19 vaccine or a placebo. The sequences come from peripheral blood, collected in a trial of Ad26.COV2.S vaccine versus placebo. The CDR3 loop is CASSTGGATMSDEQFF. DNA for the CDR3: TGTGCCAGCAGCACCGGGGGGGCCACTATGTCCGATGAGCAGTTCTTC.